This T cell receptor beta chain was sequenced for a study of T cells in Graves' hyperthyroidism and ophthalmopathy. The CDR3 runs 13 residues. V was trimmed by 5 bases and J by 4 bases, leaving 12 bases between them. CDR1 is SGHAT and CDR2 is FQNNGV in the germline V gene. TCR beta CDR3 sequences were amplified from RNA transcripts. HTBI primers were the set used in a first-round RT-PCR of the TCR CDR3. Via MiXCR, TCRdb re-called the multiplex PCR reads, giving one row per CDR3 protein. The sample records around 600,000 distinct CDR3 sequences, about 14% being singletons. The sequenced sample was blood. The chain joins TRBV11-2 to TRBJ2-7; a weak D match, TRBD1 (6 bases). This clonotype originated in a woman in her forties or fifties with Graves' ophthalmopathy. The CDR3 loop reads CASSTLGAYEQYF. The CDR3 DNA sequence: TGTGCCAGCAGCACACTGGGGGCATACGAGCAGTACTTC.